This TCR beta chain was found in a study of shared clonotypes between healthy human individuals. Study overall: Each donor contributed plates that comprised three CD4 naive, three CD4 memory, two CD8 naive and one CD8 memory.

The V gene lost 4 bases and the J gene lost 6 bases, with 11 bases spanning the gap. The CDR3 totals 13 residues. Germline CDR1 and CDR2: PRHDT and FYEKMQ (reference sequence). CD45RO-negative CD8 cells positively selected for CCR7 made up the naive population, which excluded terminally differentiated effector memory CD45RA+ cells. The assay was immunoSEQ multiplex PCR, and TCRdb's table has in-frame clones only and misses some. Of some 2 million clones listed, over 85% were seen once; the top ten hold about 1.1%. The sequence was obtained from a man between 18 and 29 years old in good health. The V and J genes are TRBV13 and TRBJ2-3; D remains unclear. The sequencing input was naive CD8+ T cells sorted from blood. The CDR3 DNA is TGTGCCAGCAGCTCGGGTTCCTCGGATACGCAGTATTTT. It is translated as CASSSGSSDTQYF. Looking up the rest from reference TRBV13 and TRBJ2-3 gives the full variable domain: AAGVIQSPRHLIKEKRETATLKCYPIPRHDTVYWYQQGPGQDPQFLISFYEKMQSDKGSIPDRFSAQQFSDYHSELNMSSLELGDSALYFCASSSGSSDTQYFGPGTRLTVL.